This T cell receptor (beta chain) was identified during a study of T cell responses to AZD1222 COVID-19 vaccine. The CDR3 loop spans 14 amino acids. CDR1 SGHNT and CDR2 YYREEE come from the germline V gene (reference sequence). V shed 3 bases and J shed 10 bases, with 14 bases lying between them. Measured with immunoSEQ multiplex PCR; TCRdb has only the in-frame clones, and not every one. The profile covers some 150,000 clones, with over 70% appearing a single time and over 8% taken by the ten largest. Study results and limitations: With two AZD1222 doses given, Spike-specific TCR breadth and depth both rose. None of the repertoires were sampled until the peak T cell response had passed. CD4 TCRs linked to vaccination spanned spike, dominating at 160-218 and 743-854.

Note on this clone: Its antigen is undetermined.

This sequence was found in an adult who received the AZD1222 COVID-19 vaccine. The sample in question was peripheral blood, obtained 28 days after the second AZD1222 dose. The chain combines TRBV5-4 with TRBJ1-6, with D maybe TRBD1 (6 bases). In DNA form, the CDR3 reads TGTGCCAGCAGCTCTCGGGACATCAGGTCACCCCTCCACTTT. It encodes CASSSRDIRSPLHF.